The 11 T cell receptor beta chains below all came from one sample that was sequenced in a study of radiation and T cells in renal cell carcinoma. The time point denotes: baseline pretreatment blood. Treatment indicated: 15 Gy SBRT to primary tumor, nephrectomy 4 weeks later. The assay was immunoSEQ multiplex PCR, and TCRdb's table has in-frame clones only and misses some. The top ten hold 5% to 8% of the sample, which has about 91,000 clones, 70% to 85% seen once. This specimen was blood, taken from a patient whose treatment included radiotherapy and nephrectomy. Source of these receptors: a man in his sixties with renal cell carcinoma.

The chain combines TRBV15 with TRBJ1-5; 12 nucleotides match TRBD1. V lost 1 base, J lost 0 bases, and 10 bases stayed unmatched. There are 20 residues in the CDR3. CDR1 LNHNV and CDR2 YYDKDF come from the germline V gene (reference sequence). Here the CDR3 reads CATSRGVGQGARNSNQPQHF. The DNA for the CDR3 is TGTGCCACCAGCAGAGGGGTGGGACAGGGGGCAAGAAATAGCAATCAGCCCCAGCATTTT.

This clone was counted between two and nine times. The chain recombines TRBV6-6 with TRBJ1-2; D possibly corresponds to TRBD1 (5 bases). The CDR3 loop spans 11 amino acids. Germline V gives CDR1 MNHNY, CDR2 SVGAGI (reference sequence). Trimming left V 8 bases short and J 5 bases short, with 9 bases between. CDR3 sequence (DNA): TGTGCCAGCCGGGACGCTTATGGCTACACCTTC. This codes for CASRDAYGYTF.

The V call is TRBV4-2, the J call TRBJ1-4; 12 bases map to TRBD1. This CDR3 is built from 16 residues. The J segment lost 8 bases and the V segment lost 3 bases, leaving 7 bases of the junction unmatched. Germline loops: CDR1 LGHNA, CDR2 YNFKEQ. DNA for the CDR3: TGTGCCAGCAGCCAGGCCCCCGGGACAGGGGGCGAAAAACTGTTTTTT. It yields the protein CASSQAPGTGGEKLFF.

This chain uses TRBV2 with TRBJ1-4, with D possibly being TRBD1 (6 bases). Germline V CDR1 and CDR2: SNHLY, FYNNEI. The CDR3 extends over 15 amino acids. V dropped 6 bases and J dropped 2 bases, with 13 bases sitting between them. The CDR3 loop reads CASRGAERTNEKLFF. Here the CDR3 DNA reads TGTGCCAGCAGGGGGGCCGAACGGACTAATGAAAAACTGTTTTTT.

The chain joins TRBV28 to TRBJ1-3, with D possibly matching TRBD1 (6 bases). CDR1 and CDR2 from the germline V gene are MDHEN and SYDVKM. CDR3 size: 14 residues. V shed 4 bases and J shed 7 bases, with 14 bases lying between them. CDR3 protein: CASSSDRIGNTIYF. The CDR3 DNA is TGTGCCAGCAGTTCCGACAGGATCGGGAACACCATATATTTT.

The chain uses TRBV30 and TRBJ2-5; 7 bases are shared with TRBD1. The CDR3 sequence is 13 residues long. The germline V gene encodes CDR1 GTSNPN and CDR2 SVGIG (reference sequence). V lost 7 bases to trimming and J lost 9 bases; unmatched junction nucleotides: 14. The CDR3 DNA reads TGTGCCTACGAGAGGACAGGATTAACGGCCCAGTACTTC. It is translated as CAYERTGLTAQYF.

V gene TRBV27 combines with J gene TRBJ2-2, with TRBD2 matching 7 bases. Germline assignment: CDR1 MNHEY and CDR2 SMNVEV (reference sequence). J lost 5 bases, V lost 1 base, and 10 bases had no gene match. This CDR3 is 17 amino acids long. CDR3 in amino acids: CASSLFATGGDTGELFF. DNA of the CDR3: TGTGCCAGCAGTTTATTCGCGACGGGAGGTGATACCGGGGAGCTGTTTTTT.

V and J are TRBV7-2 and TRBJ2-5; TRBD1 agrees at 9 bases. The CDR3 consists of 13 residues. In germline, CDR1 is SGHTA, CDR2 FQGNSA. V lost 5 bases, J lost 6 bases, and 4 bases stayed unmatched. In DNA, the CDR3 is TGTGCCAGCAGCCCACAGGGGGCGAAGACCCAGTACTTC. Amino acids: CASSPQGAKTQYF.

Here the CDR3 DNA reads TGTGCCAGCAGTTACTCGGTCCTCTCTGGGGCCAACGTCCTGACTTTC. Its protein product is CASSYSVLSGANVLTF. V gene TRBV6-6 combines with J gene TRBJ2-6; D remains ambiguous. Deletions cut 0 bases from V and 0 bases from J, with 6 bases between. The length of the CDR3 is 16 residues. Germline loops: CDR1 MNHNY, CDR2 SVGAGI (reference sequence).

The CDR3 here is CASSPPRIGYNEQFF. CDR3 DNA: TGTGCCAGCAGTCCCCCGAGGATTGGCTACAATGAGCAGTTCTTC. The rearrangement uses TRBV27 and TRBJ2-1; no clear D gene. Trimming removed 5 bases at V and 3 bases at J, with 14 bases between. The germline V gene has CDR1 MNHEY and CDR2 SMNVEV (reference sequence). This CDR3 region has 15 residues.

The chain carries TRBV18 and TRBJ2-1; D is possibly TRBD2 (5 bases). Trimming stripped 4 bases from V and 12 bases from J, with 10 bases between. CDR3 length: 11 residues. Germline CDR1 reads KGHSH; CDR2 reads LQKENI. The CDR3 here is CASSHTEGQFF. As DNA, the CDR3 is TGTGCCAGCTCACACACAGAGGGGCAGTTCTTC.